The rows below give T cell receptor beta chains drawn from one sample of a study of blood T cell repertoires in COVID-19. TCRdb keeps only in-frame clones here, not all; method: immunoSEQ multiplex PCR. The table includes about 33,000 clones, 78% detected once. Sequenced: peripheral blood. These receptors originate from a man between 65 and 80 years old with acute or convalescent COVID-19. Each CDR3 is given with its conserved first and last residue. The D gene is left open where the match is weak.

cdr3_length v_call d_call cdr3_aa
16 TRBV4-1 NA CASSQEGRPAGNTIYF
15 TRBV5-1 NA CASSLMSSGDLGYTF
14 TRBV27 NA CASSGQGQSYEQYF
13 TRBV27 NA CASSRGLDEKLFF
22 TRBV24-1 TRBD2 CATSDPLGPGLTSGRHTGELFF
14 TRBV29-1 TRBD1 CSVDRGLGMDTQYF
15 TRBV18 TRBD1 CASSTGQGRDYGYTF
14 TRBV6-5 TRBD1 CASSPRDRAWEQYF
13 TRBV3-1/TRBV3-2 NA CASSQSGDGGYTF
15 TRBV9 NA CASSARHTNTGELFF
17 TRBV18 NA CASSPLSSRGSTDTQYF
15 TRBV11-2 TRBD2 CASSRTSRSTDTQYF
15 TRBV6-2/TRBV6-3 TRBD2 CASSSPHSGGYEQYF
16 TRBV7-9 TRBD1 CASSQPDRGLNTEAFF
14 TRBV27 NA CASSPDRVNQPQHF
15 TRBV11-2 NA CASSPSEGMNSPLHF
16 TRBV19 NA CASSARRDRMNTEAFF
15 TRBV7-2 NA CASSSAGGGSYEQYF
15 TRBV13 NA CASSSRNTMNTEAFF
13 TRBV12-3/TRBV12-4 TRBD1 CASSKTGGDGYTF
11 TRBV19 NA CASSIAGTKYF
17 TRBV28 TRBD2 CASSFWTETSGDNEQFF
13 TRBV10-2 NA CASRMTRTDTQYF
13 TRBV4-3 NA CASSPGAFGELFF
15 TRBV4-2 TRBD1 CASRKGDRMNTEAFF
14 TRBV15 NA CATSKEGGAYGYTF
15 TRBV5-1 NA CASSPSHRAVIEAFF
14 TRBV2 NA CASSVGVGANVLTF
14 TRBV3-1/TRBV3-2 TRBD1 CASSPRDSNSPLHF
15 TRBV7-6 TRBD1 CASSPPGQGSTEAFF
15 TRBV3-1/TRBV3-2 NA CASNAGGTYNSPLHF
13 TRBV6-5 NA CASSTHKNTEAFF
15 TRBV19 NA CASSIQQANTGELFF
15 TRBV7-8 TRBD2 CASSLLAGGTYEQYF
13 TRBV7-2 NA CASSLHQGQPQHF
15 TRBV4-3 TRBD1 CASSHDPGQSYEQYF
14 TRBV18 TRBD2 CASSQLAGGQEQFF
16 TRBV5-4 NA CASSLNGGAISNEQFF
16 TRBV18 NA CASSPPMTETNYGYTF
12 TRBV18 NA CASSPKGDTQYF
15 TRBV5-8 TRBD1 CASSLVSGGTQPQHF
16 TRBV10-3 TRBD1 CATLTRGGDRGGEQYF
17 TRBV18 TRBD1 CASSPGQGMVPNYGYTF
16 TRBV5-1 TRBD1 CASRRQTGANSYEQYF
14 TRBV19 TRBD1 CASSMVQGSYEQYF
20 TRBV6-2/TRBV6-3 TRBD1 CASSTSGTGGSAIVNNEQFF
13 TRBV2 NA CASPPPGNTEAFF
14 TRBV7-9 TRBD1 CASSRGGQGYEQYF